This TCR beta chain was retrieved from a study of T cell responses to AZD1222 COVID-19 vaccine. This clone was seen just once. Antigen specificity is unknown. Produced via immunoSEQ multiplex PCR; TCRdb's table is partial and in-frame only. The table records 85,000 to 110,000 clones, approximately 89% of them present only once. The CDR3 extends over 14 amino acids. CDR1 is SNHLY, CDR2 FYNNEI, per germline. V gave up 4 bases and J gave up 10 bases, with 17 bases separating them. General study points: Only six or seven AZD1222 recipients tested seropositive at baseline. Regions left unmutated in variants are reportedly the target of nearly half of spike-specific TCRs. An increase in Spike-specific TCR breadth and depth was observed after two AZD1222 doses.

The sequence was collected from an adult in good health. Sequencing used peripheral blood, obtained on day 0 of AZD1222 vaccination. The rearrangement joins TRBV2 to TRBJ2-1; tentative D call: TRBD1 (7 bases). The CDR3 sequence: CASSAGDSIAEQFF. The CDR3 DNA sequence: TGTGCCAGCAGTGCGGGGGACAGTATAGCGGAGCAGTTCTTC.